These 27 T cell receptor beta chains share one sample of origin, sequenced in a study of T cell repertoires in cytomegalovirus infection. One entry per CDR3 protein results from TCRdb running MiXCR on the reads. The table shows 230,000 or so distinct CDR3 sequences, with over 15% occurring only once. Sequencing was carried out using CD8+ T cells from PBMCs. Receptors originate from a human donor in good health (CMV status not recorded). Some clones in this sample may be carry-over from other donors' samples.

Ten or more counts support this clonotype. The genes are TRBV7-2 and TRBJ2-1; D may correspond to TRBD1 or TRBD2 (7 bases each). The CDR3 runs 15 residues. CDR1 is SGHTA, CDR2 FQGNSA, per germline. V was pared by 5 bases and J by 3 bases, with 14 bases between. DNA for the CDR3: TGTGCCAGCAGCCAGGGGGGGGACTTCTACAATGAGCAGTTCTTC. Translation: CASSQGGDFYNEQFF.

This clonotype appeared a few times. This chain connects TRBV7-3 to TRBJ2-5; possibly TRBD2 for D (6 bases). V was trimmed by 5 bases and J by 5 bases, leaving 18 bases between them. The CDR3 is 15 residues long. Germline values: CDR1 SGHTA, CDR2 FQGTGA. The CDR3 loop is CASSQGGANGETQYF. The CDR3 DNA reads TGTGCCAGCAGCCAAGGCGGGGCAAACGGGGAGACCCAGTACTTC. Full variable domain (remainder filled in from reference TRBV7-3 and TRBJ2-5): GAGVSQTPSNKVTEKGKYVELRCDPISGHTALYWYRQSLGQGPEFLIYFQGTGAADDSGLPNDRFFAVRPEGSVSTLKIQRTERGDSAVYLCASSQGGANGETQYFGPGTRLLVL.

This clonotype was found a few times. The chain joins TRBV15 to TRBJ1-5, with D perhaps TRBD1 (5 bases). This CDR3 is built from 15 residues. CDR1 LNHNV and CDR2 YYDKDF come from the germline V gene (reference sequence). Trimming shortened V by 0 bases and J by 3 bases, and 9 bases separated the two germline ends. The CDR3 DNA reads TGTGCCACCAGCAGAGAGGACAAAATCAATCAGCCCCAGCATTTT. Its translation is CATSREDKINQPQHF.

The V gene is TRBV2, the J gene TRBJ1-4, with D uncertain. This CDR3 has 14 amino acids. Germline lookup yields CDR1 SNHLY and CDR2 FYNNEI. V was pared by 0 bases and J by 3 bases, with 5 bases between. Here the CDR3 reads CASSEARANEKLFF. DNA for the CDR3: TGTGCCAGCAGTGAAGCGCGTGCTAATGAAAAACTGTTTTTT.

The V and J genes are TRBV5-4 and TRBJ1-1; D gene unclear. The V end was cut by 3 bases, the J end by 3 bases, with 15 bases between. The CDR3 is 15 amino acids. Germline V gene lookup returns CDR1 SGHNT and CDR2 YYREEE (reference sequence). The CDR3 nucleotides are TGTGCCAGCAGCTATAGGCCGGAGGCCGACACTGAAGCTTTCTTT. Its translation is CASSYRPEADTEAFF.

Many counts were recorded for this clonotype. This chain links TRBV7-9 with TRBJ1-2, with 7 bases that match TRBD1. J lost 4 bases, V lost 5 bases, and 4 bases had no gene match. In germline, CDR1 is SEHNR, CDR2 FQNEAQ (reference sequence). CDR3 size: 13 residues. The CDR3 DNA reads TGTGCCAGCAGCCCAGGGGGTTCCTATGGCTACACCTTC. Translation gives CASSPGGSYGYTF.

The rearrangement joins TRBV4-1 to TRBJ2-7, with D tentatively TRBD1 (5 bases). Trimming left V 1 base short and J 2 bases short, with 12 bases between. This CDR3 is built from 15 residues. Germline V CDR1 and CDR2: MGHRA, YSYEKL. Here the CDR3 DNA reads TGCGCCAGCAGCCAAGCCTACCTGGGGCCCTACGAGCAGTACTTC. It specifies CASSQAYLGPYEQYF.

This chain links TRBV28 with TRBJ1-2; 7 nucleotides agree with TRBD1. The CDR3 covers 17 residues. Trimming took 3 bases from V and 0 from J; bases not matched to a gene: 10. Germline loops: CDR1 MDHEN, CDR2 SYDVKM. The CDR3 loop is CASSFLLPGGPNYGYTF. The CDR3 DNA follows: TGTGCCAGCAGTTTCCTCCTCCCAGGGGGACCTAACTATGGCTACACCTTC.

This clonotype has more than one count but fewer than ten. This chain links TRBV29-1 with TRBJ1-1; D gene unclear. CDR3 length equals 13 residues. CDR1 SQVTM and CDR2 ANQGSEA come from the germline V gene. V shed 2 bases and J shed 1 base, with 8 bases lying between them. For the CDR3, the DNA is TGCAGCGTTGAATCGGGCCGGAACACTGAAGCTTTCTTT. This translates into CSVESGRNTEAFF.

This clonotype has a handful of counts. This chain connects TRBV6-1 to TRBJ2-3; tentatively, D is TRBD1 (5 bases). Germline lookup yields CDR1 MNHNS and CDR2 SASEGT. V was cut by 3 bases and J by 4 bases, with 20 bases left in between. The CDR3 runs 17 residues. CDR3 in amino acids: CASSDHTARWGPDTQYF. Here the CDR3 DNA reads TGTGCCAGCAGTGACCACACAGCCAGGTGGGGCCCAGATACGCAGTATTTT.

The J gene is TRBJ2-5, the V gene TRBV6-2 or TRBV6-3; D gene ambiguous. This CDR3 comprises 14 residues. CDR1 MNHEY and CDR2 SVGEGT come from the germline V gene. The V end lost 5 bases, the J end lost 1 base, and 11 bases lay between the germline ends. The CDR3 sequence: CASSGTTIQETQYF. CDR3 nucleotide sequence: TGTGCCAGCAGTGGTACGACAATCCAAGAGACCCAGTACTTC.

The chain couples TRBV19 to TRBJ2-7; perhaps TRBD1 as D (5 bases). From germline, CDR1 is LNHDA and CDR2 SQIVND (reference sequence). This CDR3 is built from 13 residues. Trimming took 3 bases from V and 5 from J, leaving 11 bases between them. CDR3 amino acids: CASSIQGWDEQYF. The CDR3 DNA follows: TGTGCCAGTAGTATTCAGGGATGGGACGAGCAGTACTTC.

This clonotype was detected many times. The chain joins TRBV11-2 to TRBJ2-1, with a possible D match to TRBD2 (6 bases). Trimming stripped 2 bases from V and 7 bases from J, with 12 bases between. CDR3 length: 14 residues. Per the germline V gene, CDR1 is SGHAT and CDR2 is FQNNGV. This CDR3 is CASSLNLRENEQFF. The CDR3 nucleotides are TGTGCCAGCAGCTTAAATTTACGGGAGAATGAGCAGTTCTTC.

V gene TRBV6-2 or TRBV6-3 combines with J gene TRBJ2-1, with TRBD1 identical over 8 bases. CDR3 length: 16 residues. From germline, CDR1 is MNHEY and CDR2 SVGEGT. After removal of 6 bases from V and 2 bases from J, the junction contained 9 bases not matched to a gene. This chain's CDR3 is CASREWAGQAYNEQFF. DNA for the CDR3: TGTGCCAGCAGAGAGTGGGCGGGACAGGCCTACAATGAGCAGTTCTTC.

The chain employs TRBV6-2 or TRBV6-3 and TRBJ2-5, with 7 bases fitting TRBD1. With V trimmed by 6 bases and J by 12 bases, 10 bases remained unmatched. The CDR3 contains 12 residues. Germline CDR1 MNHEY, CDR2 SVGEGT. CDR3 DNA: TGTGCCAGCAGCTTGGGGACAGAAGATAAGTACTTC. It specifies CASSLGTEDKYF.

This clonotype has just a few counts. The chain carries TRBV13 and TRBJ2-1, with 15 bases identical to TRBD2. The CDR3 consists of 17 residues. The germline CDR1 and CDR2 sequences are PRHDT and FYEKMQ (reference sequence). J was trimmed by 6 bases and V by 5 bases; bases with no gene match: 8. CDR3 nucleotides: TGTGCCAGCAGCCTAAGAGGGGGACTAGCGGGGGGCAATGAGCAGTTCTTC. Translation: CASSLRGGLAGGNEQFF.

The sample holds many counts of this clonotype. The chain has TRBV7-2 and TRBJ2-2, with 13 positions matching TRBD2. This CDR3 comprises 23 residues. The V gene's germline CDR1 is SGHTA and CDR2 FQGNSA. The ends lost 2 bases at V and 2 bases at J; junction bases unmatched: 20. The CDR3 region has the DNA TGTGCCAGCAGCTTACCCCTCCTAGCCGGGACTAGCGGGGAAACGATCAACACCGGGGAGCTGTTTTTT. Translation gives CASSLPLLAGTSGETINTGELFF.

This clonotype was seen repeatedly, ten times or more. The V and J genes are TRBV6-2 or TRBV6-3 and TRBJ1-4, with D possibly matching TRBD1 (6 bases). CDR3 length equals 14 residues. Germline V gene data show CDR1 as MNHEY and CDR2 as SVGEGT. V lost 6 bases and J lost 1, with 9 bases in between. CDR3 bases: TGTGCCAGCAGCCGGACAGAAACTAATGAAAAACTGTTTTTT. It translates to CASSRTETNEKLFF.

Many counts were recorded for this clonotype. The chain is built from TRBV20-1 and TRBJ2-7; D is perhaps TRBD1 (5 bases). From germline, CDR1 is DFQATT and CDR2 SNEGSKA (reference sequence). The germline V and J ends were trimmed by 1 base and 2 bases, with 15 bases remaining between them. This CDR3 spans 15 amino acids. The CDR3 here is CSARAQGAQPYEQYF. In DNA form, the CDR3 reads TGCAGTGCTAGAGCCCAGGGCGCGCAACCCTACGAGCAGTACTTC.

This chain links TRBV29-1 with TRBJ2-6; 8 bases match TRBD1. Unmatched junction bases numbered 15, after V lost 7 bases and J lost 1 base. Germline CDR1 is SQVTM and CDR2 is ANQGSEA. The CDR3 runs to 18 residues. The CDR3 protein is CSAFPGGTGESGANVLTF. The CDR3 nucleotides read TGCAGCGCCTTCCCCGGCGGGACAGGAGAGTCTGGGGCCAACGTCCTGACTTTC.

The chain uses TRBV6-5 and TRBJ1-6, with no clear D. Trimming cost V 6 bases and J 0 bases, with 18 bases left between them. The CDR3 spans 18 residues. Germline V gene sequence: CDR1 MNHEY, CDR2 SVGAGI. Written as DNA, the CDR3 is TGTGCCAGCAGCCCCGCTTCGGGGTTCGACTCCTATAATTCACCCCTCCACTTT. As protein: CASSPASGFDSYNSPLHF.

This chain uses TRBV5-1 with TRBJ2-7, with D perhaps TRBD1 or TRBD2 (5 bases each). CDR3 length equals 17 residues. V lost 0 bases to trimming and J lost 1 base, with 17 bases between them. Germline lookup yields CDR1 SGHRS and CDR2 YFSETQ. The CDR3 protein is CASSLAMQRGDSYEQYF. In DNA, the CDR3 is TGCGCCAGCAGCTTGGCAATGCAACGAGGGGATTCCTACGAGCAGTACTTC.

V usage is TRBV19 and J usage is TRBJ2-1, with 7 bases lining up with TRBD1. V lost 6 bases and J lost 1; bases outside the gene matches: 6. CDR1 is LNHDA, CDR2 SQIVND, per germline (reference sequence). The CDR3 is made up of 15 amino acids. In DNA form, the CDR3 reads TGTGCCAGTAGCAGGACAGGTGGTTCCTACAATGAGCAGTTCTTC. The encoded protein is CASSRTGGSYNEQFF. Full variable domain (missing parts from reference TRBV19 and TRBJ2-1): DGGITQSPKYLFRKEGQNVTLSCEQNLNHDAMYWYRQDPGQGLRLIYYSQIVNDFQKGDIAEGYSVSREKKESFPLTVTSAQKNPTAFYLCASSRTGGSYNEQFFGPGTRLTVL.

Concerning this clonotype: One junction end does not reproduce the germline sequence, and a read error may be involved. V is TRBV7-9 and J is TRBJ1-6; 10 bases are shared with TRBD1. The CDR3 spans 16 residues. The germline V gene encodes CDR1 SEHNR and CDR2 FQNEAQ (reference sequence). CDR3 sequence (DNA): TGTGCCAGCAGCCGAGCGCGGACAGGGGGTGAATCACTCCTCCACTTT. Translating gives CASSRARTGGESLLHF.

The chain recombines TRBV7-9 with TRBJ2-7, with 7 bases matching TRBD2. CDR1 is SEHNR, CDR2 FQNEAQ, per germline (reference sequence). V lost 5 bases and J lost 0; bases outside the gene matches: 7. This CDR3 has 15 amino acids. The CDR3 DNA follows: TGTGCCAGCAGCGACCGGGACTACCGCTCCTACGAGCAGTACTTC. Translation gives CASSDRDYRSYEQYF.

The chain joins TRBV28 to TRBJ1-6, with D maybe TRBD1 (5 bases). This CDR3 is 15 amino acids long. Germline CDR1 is MDHEN and CDR2 is SYDVKM. The ends were cut back, 4 bases at V and 9 bases at J, with 16 bases in the middle. CDR3 loop: CASSSPGDRGSPLHF. CDR3 sequence (DNA): TGTGCCAGCAGTTCCCCCGGGGACCGAGGTTCACCCCTCCACTTT.

This clonotype has at least ten counts. The chain uses TRBV6-2 or TRBV6-3 and TRBJ2-1, with 8 bases identical to TRBD2. Germline V gene lookup returns CDR1 MNHEY and CDR2 SVGEGT. The CDR3 totals 15 residues. Trimming took 4 bases from V and 6 from J; bases not matched to a gene: 8. In DNA, the CDR3 is TGTGCCAGCAGTTCAACGGGACTAGGGGTCAATGAGCAGTTCTTC. Translated: CASSSTGLGVNEQFF.